This T cell receptor (beta chain) was identified during a study of T cell responses to AZD1222 COVID-19 vaccine. Comments on this clone: What it binds is unknown.

TCRdb's table, derived via immunoSEQ multiplex PCR, lists solely in-frame clones and lacks some. The table shows 90,000 to 120,000 clones, with around 90% occurring only once. V was cut by 6 bases and J by 0 bases, with 11 bases left in between. Germline loops: CDR1 LNHDA, CDR2 SQIVND (reference sequence). The CDR3 is made up of 14 amino acids. Study observations and caveats: Only 6 or 7 AZD1222 recipients tested seropositive at baseline. When two AZD1222 doses had been given, Spike-specific TCR breadth and depth rose.

This chain joins TRBV19 and TRBJ2-5, with TRBD2 as a possible D gene (5 bases). Sequences were derived from peripheral blood, sampled on day 0 of AZD1222 vaccination. The TCR was taken from an adult in good health. The CDR3 sequence is CASSPSWYQETQYF. CDR3 DNA: TGTGCCAGTAGCCCTAGCTGGTACCAAGAGACCCAGTACTTC.